Sequencing of this T cell receptor (beta chain) was carried out in a study of blood T cell repertoires in COVID-19. Germline CDR1 is MNHEY and CDR2 is SMNVEV (reference sequence). Trimming cost V 10 bases and J 3 bases, with 15 bases left between them. The CDR3 length is 13 residues. Assay: immunoSEQ multiplex PCR; the TCRdb copy retains only in-frame clones and omits some. The data show approximately 300,000 clones, more than 90% seen once. The chain employs TRBV27 and TRBJ1-1; the D gene is possibly TRBD1 (5 bases). The TCR comes from a woman aged 30 to 39 who had recovered from COVID-19. The sequencing input was PBMCs or T cells enriched from blood (not recorded which). CDR3 region: CATSRGRDTEAFF. The CDR3 nucleotides read TGTGCCACCTCCCGGGGGAGGGACACTGAAGCTTTCTTT.